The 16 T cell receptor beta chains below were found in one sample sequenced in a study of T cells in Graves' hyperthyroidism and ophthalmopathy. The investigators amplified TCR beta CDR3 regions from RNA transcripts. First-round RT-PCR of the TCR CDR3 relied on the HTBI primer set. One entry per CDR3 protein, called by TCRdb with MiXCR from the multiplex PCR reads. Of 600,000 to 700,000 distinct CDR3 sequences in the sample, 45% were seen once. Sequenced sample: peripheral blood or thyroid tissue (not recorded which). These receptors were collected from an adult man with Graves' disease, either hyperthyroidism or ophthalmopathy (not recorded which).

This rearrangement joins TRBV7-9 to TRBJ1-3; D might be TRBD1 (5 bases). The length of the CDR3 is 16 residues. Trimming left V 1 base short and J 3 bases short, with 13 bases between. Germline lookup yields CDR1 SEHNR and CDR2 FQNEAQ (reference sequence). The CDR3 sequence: CASSLGPGGFGNTIYF. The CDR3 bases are TGTGCCAGCAGCTTAGGCCCCGGGGGGTTTGGAAACACCATATATTTT.

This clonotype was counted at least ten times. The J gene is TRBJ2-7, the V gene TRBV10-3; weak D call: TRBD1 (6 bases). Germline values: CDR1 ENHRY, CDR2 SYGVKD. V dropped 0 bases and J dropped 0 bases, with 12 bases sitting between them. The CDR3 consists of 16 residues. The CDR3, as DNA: TGTGCCATCAGTGAGTCACAAACAGGGATCTCCTACGAGCAGTACTTC. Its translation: CAISESQTGISYEQYF.

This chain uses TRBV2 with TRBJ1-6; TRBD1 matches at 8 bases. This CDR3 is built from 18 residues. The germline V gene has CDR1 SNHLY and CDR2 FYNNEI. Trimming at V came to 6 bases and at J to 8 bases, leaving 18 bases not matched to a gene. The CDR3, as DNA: TGTGCCAGCAGCTTAGGGAAGATGGGACAGGCCGGTCATTCACCCCTCCACTTT. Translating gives CASSLGKMGQAGHSPLHF.

The CDR3 loop is CASSRGPGFGAFF. DNA of the CDR3: TGTGCCAGCAGTAGGGGGCCAGGGTTTGGAGCTTTCTTT. This chain links TRBV6-1 with TRBJ1-1; 7 bases match TRBD1. The CDR3 totals 13 residues. The germline V gene encodes CDR1 MNHNS and CDR2 SASEGT. With 5 bases clipped from V and 10 bases from J, the junction kept 10 bases outside the gene matches.

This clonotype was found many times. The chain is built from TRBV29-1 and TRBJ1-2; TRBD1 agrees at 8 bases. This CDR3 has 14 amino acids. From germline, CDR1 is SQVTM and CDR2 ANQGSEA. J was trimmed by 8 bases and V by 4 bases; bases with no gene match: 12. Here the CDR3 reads CSVALRQGRGGYTF. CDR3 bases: TGCAGCGTTGCTCTGCGACAGGGGCGGGGAGGCTACACCTTC.

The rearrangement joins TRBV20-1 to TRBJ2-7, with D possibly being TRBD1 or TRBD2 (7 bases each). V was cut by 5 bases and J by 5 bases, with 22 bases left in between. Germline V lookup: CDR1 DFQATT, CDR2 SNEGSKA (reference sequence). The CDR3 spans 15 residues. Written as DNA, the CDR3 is TGCAGTGCTGGCCCTGCAGGGGGGGGTCGCAACGAGCAGTACTTC. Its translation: CSAGPAGGGRNEQYF.

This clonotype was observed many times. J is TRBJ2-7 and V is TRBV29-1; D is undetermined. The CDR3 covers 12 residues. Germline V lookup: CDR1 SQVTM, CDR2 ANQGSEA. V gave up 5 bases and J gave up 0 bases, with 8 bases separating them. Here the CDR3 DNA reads TGCAGCGTTCGACGGAACTCCTACGAGCAGTACTTC. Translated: CSVRRNSYEQYF.

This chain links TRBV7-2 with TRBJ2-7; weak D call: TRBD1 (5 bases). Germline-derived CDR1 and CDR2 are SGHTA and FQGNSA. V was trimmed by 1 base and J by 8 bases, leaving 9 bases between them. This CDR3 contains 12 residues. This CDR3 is CASSLDTGKQYF. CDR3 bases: TGTGCCAGCAGCTTAGATACAGGAAAGCAGTACTTC. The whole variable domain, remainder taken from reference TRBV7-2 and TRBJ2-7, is GAGVSQSPSNKVTEKGKDVELRCDPISGHTALYWYRQSLGQGLEFLIYFQGNSAPDKSGLPSDRFSAERTGGSVSTLTIQRTQQEDSAVYLCASSLDTGKQYFGPGTRLTVT.

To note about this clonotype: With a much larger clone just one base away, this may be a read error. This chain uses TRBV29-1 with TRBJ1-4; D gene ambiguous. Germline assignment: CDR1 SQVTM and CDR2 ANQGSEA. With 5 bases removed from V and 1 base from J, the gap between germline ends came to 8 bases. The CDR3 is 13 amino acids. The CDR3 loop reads CSVSWGTNEKLFF. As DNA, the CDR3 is TGCAGCGTTAGCTGGGGAACTAATGAAAAACTGTTTTTT.

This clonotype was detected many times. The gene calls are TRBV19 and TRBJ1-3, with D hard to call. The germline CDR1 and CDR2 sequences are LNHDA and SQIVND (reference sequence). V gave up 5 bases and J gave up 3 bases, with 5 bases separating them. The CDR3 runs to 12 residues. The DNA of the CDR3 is TGTGCCAGTAGTGCACTTGGAAACACCATATATTTT. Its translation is CASSALGNTIYF.

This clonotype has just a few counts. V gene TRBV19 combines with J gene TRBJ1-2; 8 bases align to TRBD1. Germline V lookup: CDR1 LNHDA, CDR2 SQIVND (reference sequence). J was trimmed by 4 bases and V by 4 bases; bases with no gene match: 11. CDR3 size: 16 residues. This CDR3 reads CASSRDRPNSGYGYTF. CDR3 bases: TGTGCCAGTAGTAGGGACAGGCCAAACAGCGGCTATGGCTACACCTTC.

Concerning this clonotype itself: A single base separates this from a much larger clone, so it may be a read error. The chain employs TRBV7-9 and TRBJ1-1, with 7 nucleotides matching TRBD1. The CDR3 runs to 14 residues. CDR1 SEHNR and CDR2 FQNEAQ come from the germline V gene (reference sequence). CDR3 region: CGSSSRQGNTEAFF. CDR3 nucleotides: TGTGGCAGCAGCTCCAGACAGGGGAACACTGAAGCTTTCTTT. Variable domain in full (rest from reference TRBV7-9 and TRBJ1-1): DTGVSQNPRHKITKRGQNVTFRCDPISEHNRLYWYRQTLGQGPEFLTYFQNEAQLEKSRLLSDRFSAERPKGSFSTLEIQRTEQGDSAMYLCGSSSRQGNTEAFFGQGTRLTVV.

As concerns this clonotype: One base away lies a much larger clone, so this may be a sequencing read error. CDR3 bases: TGTGCCAGCAGCTTTCCGGGTTCACCCCTCCGCTTT. It is translated as CASSFPGSPLRF. The chain recombines TRBV7-9 with TRBJ1-6; no reliable D call. The CDR3 covers 12 residues. Looked up from germline, CDR1 is SEHNR and CDR2 is FQNEAQ (reference sequence).

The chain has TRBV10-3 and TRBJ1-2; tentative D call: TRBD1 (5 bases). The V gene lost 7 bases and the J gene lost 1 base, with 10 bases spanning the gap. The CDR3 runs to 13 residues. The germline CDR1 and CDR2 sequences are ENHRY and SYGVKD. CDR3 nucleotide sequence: TGTGCCATCACTGAACAGGTTAACTATGGCTACACCTTC. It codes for CAITEQVNYGYTF.

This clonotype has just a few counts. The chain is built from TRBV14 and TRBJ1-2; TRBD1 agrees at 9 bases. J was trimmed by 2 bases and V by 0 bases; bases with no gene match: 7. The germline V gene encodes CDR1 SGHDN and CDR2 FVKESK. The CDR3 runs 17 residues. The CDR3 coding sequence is TGTGCCAGCAGCCAAGATTGGGAGGGACAGGGAAACTATGGCTACACCTTC. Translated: CASSQDWEGQGNYGYTF.

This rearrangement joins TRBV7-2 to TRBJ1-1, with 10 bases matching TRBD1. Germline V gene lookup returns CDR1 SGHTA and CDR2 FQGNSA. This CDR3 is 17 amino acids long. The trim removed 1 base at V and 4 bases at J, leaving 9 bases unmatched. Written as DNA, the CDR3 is TGTGCCAGCAGCTTAGTAGTCTTTGGGACAGGGGTCACTGAAGCTTTCTTT. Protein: CASSLVVFGTGVTEAFF.